Included here is one T cell receptor (beta chain) sequence, with context. No antigen is known for it. The data were produced by immunoSEQ multiplex PCR, yet TCRdb's version contains in-frame clones alone and is incomplete. The sample shows around 6,600 clones, roughly 74% of them seen only once. The sample is drawn from a study of cytotoxic CD8 clonotypes in ibrutinib-treated CLL. Across the whole study: In all, approximately ten patients were relapsed/refractory, 15 were treatment-naive and 17 to 18 were IGHV unmutated. Findings and caveats of the study: At progression, clonality fell back toward baseline after rising at ibrutinib response. Sampling of sustained-remission and progressing patients occurred at differing times.

As input for TCR beta libraries, roughly 2 micrograms of genomic DNA came from cryopreserved PBMCs. The sequence derives from a human donor with chronic lymphocytic leukemia. The input for sequencing was PBMCs, taken before ibrutinib treatment.

The CDR3 DNA reads TGTGCCAGCAGCTTTGCCCCTGCCTACGAGCAGTACTTC. Amino acid sequence: CASSFAPAYEQYF. V usage is TRBV7-3 and J usage is TRBJ2-7; no clear D. The V end lost 3 bases, the J end lost 2 bases, and 8 bases lay between the germline ends. Looked up from germline, CDR1 is SGHTA and CDR2 is FQGTGA. The CDR3 is made up of 13 amino acids. Full variable domain (missing parts from reference TRBV7-3 and TRBJ2-7): GAGVSQTPSNKVTEKGKYVELRCDPISGHTALYWYRQSLGQGPEFLIYFQGTGAADDSGLPNDRFFAVRPEGSVSTLKIQRTERGDSAVYLCASSFAPAYEQYFGPGTRLTVT.